The T cell receptor (beta chain) under discussion was sequenced for a study of OX40 agonist ivuxolimab in advanced cancers. A word on this clone: What it binds is not known.

Overall study results and limits: Clones of CD4+ and CD8+ blood T cells grew by week 6 at doses of 0.1 to 3.0 mg/kg. Undetermined was the antigen specificity of the expanded peripheral T cells.

The CDR3 loop spans 16 amino acids. V was clipped by 2 bases and J by 3 bases; unmatched bases: 9. Only in-frame clones appear in the TCRdb table, and some are missing; sequencing was by immunoSEQ multiplex PCR. Among under 95,000 clones, around nine tenths were seen once, and the ten largest hold 0.76%. Sample: CD4+ or CD8+ T cells sorted from blood, taken in a trial of the OX40 agonist ivuxolimab. The TCR comes from an adult with an advanced solid tumor such as melanoma, head and neck, liver or kidney cancer. The rearrangement links TRBV23-1 to TRBJ2-7; 8 positions match TRBD2. TRBV23-1 qualifies as an ORF whose function is uncertain. In DNA, the CDR3 is TGCGCCAGCAGTCAAGGGCTAGCGGGCCCGGACTACGAGCAGTACTTC. Its translation: CASSQGLAGPDYEQYF.